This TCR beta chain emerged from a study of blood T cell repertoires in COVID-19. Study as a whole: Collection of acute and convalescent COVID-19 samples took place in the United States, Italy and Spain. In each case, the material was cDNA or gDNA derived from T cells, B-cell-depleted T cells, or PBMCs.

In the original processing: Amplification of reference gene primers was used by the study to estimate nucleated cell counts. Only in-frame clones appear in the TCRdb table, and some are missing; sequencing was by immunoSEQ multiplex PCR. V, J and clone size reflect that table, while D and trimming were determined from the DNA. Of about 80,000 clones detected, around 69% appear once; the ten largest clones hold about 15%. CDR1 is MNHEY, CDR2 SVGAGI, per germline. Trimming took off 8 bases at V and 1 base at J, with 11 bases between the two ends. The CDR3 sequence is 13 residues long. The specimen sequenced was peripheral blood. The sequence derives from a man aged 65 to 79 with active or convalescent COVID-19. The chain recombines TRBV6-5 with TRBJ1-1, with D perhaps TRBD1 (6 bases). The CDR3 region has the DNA TGTGCCAGCCGCGGACAGACGAACACTGAAGCTTTCTTT. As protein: CASRGQTNTEAFF.